The entry that follows covers one T cell receptor beta chain sequence. Its matching antigen is unknown. Germline CDR1 MNHNS, CDR2 SASEGT. The V and J ends lost 5 bases and 1 base respectively, with 11 bases between them. The CDR3 covers 14 residues. This sample was taken from a study of cytomegalovirus exposure and HLA in healthy donors. Nobody recorded the CMV serostatus of this donor. The study's findings and limits: Several of the most significant clusters appeared linked to common viral pathogens, based on a later analysis. Later analysis showed TCR association rates varying by HLA locus, highest for DRB1 and lowest for HLA-C.

PCR employed 60 Vbeta and 13 Jbeta primers. Repertoires were generated with immunoSEQ multiplex PCR, while TCRdb's copy carries only in-frame clones and drops some. The sample yields 160,000 or so clones, under 80% seen once. Sequenced input: PBMCs. This rearrangement joins TRBV6-1 to TRBJ1-2; D is ambiguous. This TCR derives from a human donor in good health. The CDR3 protein is CASSRPGNNYGYTF. The DNA for the CDR3 is TGTGCCAGCAGTAGACCGGGAAATAACTATGGCTACACCTTC.